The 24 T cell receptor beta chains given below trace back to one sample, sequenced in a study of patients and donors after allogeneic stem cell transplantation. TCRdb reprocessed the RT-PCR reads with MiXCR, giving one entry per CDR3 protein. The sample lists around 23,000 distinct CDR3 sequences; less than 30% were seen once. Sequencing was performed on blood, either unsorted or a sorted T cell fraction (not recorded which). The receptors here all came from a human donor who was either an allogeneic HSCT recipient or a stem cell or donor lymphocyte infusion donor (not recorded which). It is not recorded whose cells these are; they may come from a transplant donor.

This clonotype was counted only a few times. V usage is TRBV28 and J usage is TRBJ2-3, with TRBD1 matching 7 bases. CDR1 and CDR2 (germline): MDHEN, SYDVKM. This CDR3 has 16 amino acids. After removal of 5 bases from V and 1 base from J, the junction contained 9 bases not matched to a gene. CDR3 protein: CASSLLTGWGTDTQYF. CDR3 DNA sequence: TGTGCCAGCAGTCTACTGACAGGGTGGGGCACAGATACGCAGTATTTT.

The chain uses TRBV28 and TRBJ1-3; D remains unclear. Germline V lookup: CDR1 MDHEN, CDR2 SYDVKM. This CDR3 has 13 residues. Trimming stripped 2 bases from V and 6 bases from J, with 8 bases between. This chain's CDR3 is CASSLGFLNTIYF. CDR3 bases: TGTGCCAGCAGTTTAGGGTTTCTAAACACCATATATTTT.

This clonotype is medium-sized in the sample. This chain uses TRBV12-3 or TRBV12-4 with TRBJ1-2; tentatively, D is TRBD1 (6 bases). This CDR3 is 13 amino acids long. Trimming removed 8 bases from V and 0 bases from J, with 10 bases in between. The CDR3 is CASSRTANYGYTF. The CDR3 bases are TGTGCCAGCTCCCGGACAGCTAACTATGGCTACACCTTC.

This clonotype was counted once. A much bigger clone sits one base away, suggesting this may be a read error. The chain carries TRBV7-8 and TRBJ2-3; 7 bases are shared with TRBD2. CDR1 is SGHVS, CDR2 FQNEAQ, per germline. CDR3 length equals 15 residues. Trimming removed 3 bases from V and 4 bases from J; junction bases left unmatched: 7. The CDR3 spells CASSLVGRRADTQYF. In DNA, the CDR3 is TGTGCCAGCAGCTTGGTCGGGAGGCGGGCAGATACGCAGTATTTT.

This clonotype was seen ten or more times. CDR3 region: CSARVSQGGGYNSPLHF. The CDR3 DNA reads TGCAGTGCTAGAGTCTCACAGGGGGGAGGCTATAATTCACCCCTCCACTTT. V usage is TRBV20-1 and J usage is TRBJ1-6; 8 bases line up with TRBD1. The CDR3 is 17 residues long. Germline assignment: CDR1 DFQATT and CDR2 SNEGSKA (reference sequence). The ends lost 1 base at V and 3 bases at J; junction bases unmatched: 8.

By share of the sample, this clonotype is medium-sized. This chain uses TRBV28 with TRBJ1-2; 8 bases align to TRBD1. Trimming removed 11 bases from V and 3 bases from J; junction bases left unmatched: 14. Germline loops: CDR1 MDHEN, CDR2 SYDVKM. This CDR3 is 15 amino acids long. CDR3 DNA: TGTGCCTCGGGCAGGGGGCCACTTAGCGACTATGGCTACACCTTC. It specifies CASGRGPLSDYGYTF.

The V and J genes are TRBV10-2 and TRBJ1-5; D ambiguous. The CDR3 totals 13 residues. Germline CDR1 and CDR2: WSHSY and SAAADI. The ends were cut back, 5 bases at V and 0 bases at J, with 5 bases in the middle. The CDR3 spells CASSPYSNQPQHF. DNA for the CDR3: TGCGCCAGCAGTCCGTATAGCAATCAGCCCCAGCATTTT.

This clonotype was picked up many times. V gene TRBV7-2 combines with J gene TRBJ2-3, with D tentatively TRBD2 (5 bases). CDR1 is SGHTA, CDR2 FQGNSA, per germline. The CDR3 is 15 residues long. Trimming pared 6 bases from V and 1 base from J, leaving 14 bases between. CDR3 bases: TGTGCCAGCAGTCCAACTAGTTCCCGCACAGATACGCAGTATTTT. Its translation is CASSPTSSRTDTQYF.

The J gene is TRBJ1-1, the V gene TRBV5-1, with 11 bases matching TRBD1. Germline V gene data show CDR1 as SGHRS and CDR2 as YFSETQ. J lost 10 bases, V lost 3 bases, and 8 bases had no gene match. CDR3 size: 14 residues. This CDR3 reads CASSSNGQGAGAFF. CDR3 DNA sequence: TGCGCCAGCAGCTCGAACGGACAGGGGGCTGGAGCTTTCTTT.

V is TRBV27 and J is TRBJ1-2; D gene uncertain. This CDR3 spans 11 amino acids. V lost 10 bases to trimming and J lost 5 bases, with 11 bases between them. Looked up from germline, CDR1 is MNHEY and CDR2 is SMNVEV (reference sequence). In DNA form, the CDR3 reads TGTGCCACCGGGGTCGGTTATGGCTACACCTTC. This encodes CATGVGYGYTF.

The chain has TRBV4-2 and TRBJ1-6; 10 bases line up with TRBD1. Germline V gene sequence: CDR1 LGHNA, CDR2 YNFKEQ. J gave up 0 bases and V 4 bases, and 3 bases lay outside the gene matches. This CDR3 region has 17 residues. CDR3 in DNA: TGTGCCAGCAGCCGTGGGACAGGGGACTCCTATAATTCACCCCTCCACTTT. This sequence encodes CASSRGTGDSYNSPLHF.

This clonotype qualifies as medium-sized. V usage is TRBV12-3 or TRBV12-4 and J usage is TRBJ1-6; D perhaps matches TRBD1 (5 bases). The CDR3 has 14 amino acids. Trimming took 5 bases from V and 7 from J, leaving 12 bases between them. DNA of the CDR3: TGTGCCAGCAGTGTGGGACGGGAAAATTCACCCCTCCACTTT. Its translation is CASSVGRENSPLHF.

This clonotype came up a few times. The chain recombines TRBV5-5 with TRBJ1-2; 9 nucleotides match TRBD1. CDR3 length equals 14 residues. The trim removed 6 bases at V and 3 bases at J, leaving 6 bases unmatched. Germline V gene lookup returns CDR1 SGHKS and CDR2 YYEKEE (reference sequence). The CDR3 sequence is CASTLGQGHYGYTF. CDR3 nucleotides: TGTGCCAGCACCCTGGGACAGGGACACTATGGCTACACCTTC. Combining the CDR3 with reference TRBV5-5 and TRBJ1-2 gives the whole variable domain DAGVTQSPTHLIKTRGQQVTLRCSPISGHKSVSWYQQVLGQGPQFIFQYYEKEERGRGNFPDRFSARQFPNYSSELNVNALLLGDSALYLCASTLGQGHYGYTFGSGTRLTVV.

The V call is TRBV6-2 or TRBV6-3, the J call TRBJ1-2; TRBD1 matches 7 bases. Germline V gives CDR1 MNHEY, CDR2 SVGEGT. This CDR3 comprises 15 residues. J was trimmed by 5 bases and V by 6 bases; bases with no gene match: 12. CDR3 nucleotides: TGTGCCAGCAGCCCCGACAGCGCCAGGGGGTATGGCTACACCTTC. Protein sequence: CASSPDSARGYGYTF.

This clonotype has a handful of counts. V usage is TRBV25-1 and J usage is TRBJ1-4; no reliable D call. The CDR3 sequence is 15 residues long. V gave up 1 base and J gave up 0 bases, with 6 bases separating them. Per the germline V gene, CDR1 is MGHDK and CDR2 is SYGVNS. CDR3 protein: CASSEFKPTNEKLFF. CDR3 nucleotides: TGTGCCAGCAGTGAATTCAAACCAACTAATGAAAAACTGTTTTTT.

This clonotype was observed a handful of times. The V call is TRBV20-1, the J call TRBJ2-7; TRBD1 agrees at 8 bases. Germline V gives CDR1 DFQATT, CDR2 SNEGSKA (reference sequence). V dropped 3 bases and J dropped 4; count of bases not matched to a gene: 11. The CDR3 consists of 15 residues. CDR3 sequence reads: CSASHRQGSPYEQYV. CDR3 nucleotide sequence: TGCAGTGCTAGTCATCGACAGGGGAGTCCTTACGAGCAGTACGTC.

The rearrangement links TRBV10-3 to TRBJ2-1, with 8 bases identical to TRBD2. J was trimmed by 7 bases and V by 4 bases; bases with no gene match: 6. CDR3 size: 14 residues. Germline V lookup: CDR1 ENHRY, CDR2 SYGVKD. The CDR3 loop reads CAISGPGGRNEQFF. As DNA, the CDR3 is TGTGCCATCAGTGGCCCGGGGGGGCGAAATGAGCAGTTCTTC.

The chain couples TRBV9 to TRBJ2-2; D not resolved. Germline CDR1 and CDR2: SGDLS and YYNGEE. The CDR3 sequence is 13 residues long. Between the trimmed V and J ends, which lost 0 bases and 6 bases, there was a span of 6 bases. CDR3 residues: CASSVADPGELFF. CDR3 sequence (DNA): TGTGCCAGCAGCGTAGCTGATCCCGGGGAGCTGTTTTTT.

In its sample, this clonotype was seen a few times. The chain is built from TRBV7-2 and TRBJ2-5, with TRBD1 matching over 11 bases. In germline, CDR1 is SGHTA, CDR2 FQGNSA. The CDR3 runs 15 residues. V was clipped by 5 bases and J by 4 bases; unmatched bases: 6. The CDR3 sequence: CASSPGQGASETQYF. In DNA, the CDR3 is TGTGCCAGCAGCCCCGGACAGGGGGCTTCAGAGACCCAGTACTTC. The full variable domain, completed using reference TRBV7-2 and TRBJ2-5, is GAGVSQSPSNKVTEKGKDVELRCDPISGHTALYWYRQSLGQGLEFLIYFQGNSAPDKSGLPSDRFSAERTGGSVSTLTIQRTQQEDSAVYLCASSPGQGASETQYFGPGTRLLVL.

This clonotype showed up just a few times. The CDR3: CASSLIQATNSPLHF. In nucleotides, the CDR3 is TGTGCCAGCAGCCTCATACAGGCTACTAATTCACCCCTCCACTTT. The chain joins TRBV5-8 to TRBJ1-6; D is perhaps TRBD1 (5 bases). The CDR3 loop spans 15 amino acids. Germline V lookup: CDR1 SGHTS, CDR2 YDEGEE. Deletions cut 4 bases from V and 6 bases from J, with 14 bases between.

The CDR3 DNA follows: TGCAGTCCCTCACGCCCTTTTGGACGGGCTCTCACCTTC. It is translated as CSPSRPFGRALTF. The rearrangement joins TRBV20-1 to TRBJ1-2; D call uncertain. CDR1 DFQATT and CDR2 SNEGSKA come from the germline V gene (reference sequence). The CDR3 runs 13 residues. The V end was cut by 8 bases, the J end by 13 bases, with 26 bases between.

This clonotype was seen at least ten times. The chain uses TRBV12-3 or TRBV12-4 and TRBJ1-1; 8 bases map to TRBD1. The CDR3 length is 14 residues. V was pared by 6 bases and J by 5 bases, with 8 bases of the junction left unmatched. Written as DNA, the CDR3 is TGTGCCAGCAGCCTATCACAGGGGGGAACTGAAGCTTTCTTT. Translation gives CASSLSQGGTEAFF.

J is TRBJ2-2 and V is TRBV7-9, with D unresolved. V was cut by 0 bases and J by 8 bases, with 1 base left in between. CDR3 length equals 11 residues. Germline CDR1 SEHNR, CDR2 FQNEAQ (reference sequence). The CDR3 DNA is TGTGCCAGCAGCTTAGCGGGGGAGCTGTTTTTT. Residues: CASSLAGELFF.

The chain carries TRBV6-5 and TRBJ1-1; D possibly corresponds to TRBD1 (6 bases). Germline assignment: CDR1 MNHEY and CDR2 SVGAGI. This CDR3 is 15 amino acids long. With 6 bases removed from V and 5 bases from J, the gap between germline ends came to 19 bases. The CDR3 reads CASSTHRAQGTEAFF. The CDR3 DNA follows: TGTGCCAGCAGCACACACAGGGCCCAAGGGACTGAAGCTTTCTTT.